This T cell receptor (beta chain) was retrieved from a study of beta chain features in type 1 diabetes. Trimming pared 6 bases from V and 10 bases from J, leaving 22 bases between. CDR3 length equals 15 residues. Germline lookup yields CDR1 GTSNPN and CDR2 SVGIG (reference sequence). Study-wide results and limits: Fewer insertions but more deletions were seen at VDJ junctions in type 1 diabetes patients.

Remarks on this clone: No antigen is known for it.

Sequenced material consisted of expressed TCRB transcripts (all of the isolated RNA was reverse transcribed). The average output of naive, central memory and regulatory T cell samples was around 3.5 million reads. Method: immunoSEQ multiplex PCR; TCRdb's copy keeps in-frame clones and lacks some. The top ten hold over 2% of the sample, which has under 50,000 clones, about 51% seen once. The rearrangement links TRBV30 to TRBJ1-6; perhaps TRBD1 as D (6 bases). This TCR derives from a woman aged 18 to 35 in good health. What was sequenced was Tregs from blood. The CDR3 nucleotides read TGTGCCTGTCCCGCCCATACAGGGTCTCGCTCACCCCTCCACTTT. This codes for CACPAHTGSRSPLHF.